Listed here are 9 T cell receptor beta chains from one sample, sequenced in a study of cytomegalovirus exposure and HLA in healthy donors (dated by TCRdb to about 2017). Libraries came from the immunoSEQ multiplex PCR assay. The multiplex PCR relied on a mix of 60 forward primers for TCR Vbeta segments and 13 reverse primers for TCR Jbeta segments. The clones in this table, taken by TCRdb from immuneACCESS, are in-frame only. Not every clone is retained; where verified, under half of the shortfall comes from an unresolved V gene, and the cause of the rest is unknown. The sample includes around 150,000 clones, with 65% to 85% observed a single time. Together, the top ten hold approximately 1.4% of the sample. The sequenced sample was PBMCs. These receptors were collected from a man aged 55 to 70 in good health and CMV-seronegative.

The chain carries TRBV27 and TRBJ1-2; 9 positions match TRBD1. The ends lost 5 bases at V and 5 bases at J; junction bases unmatched: 12. CDR3 length equals 16 residues. Per the germline V gene, CDR1 is MNHEY and CDR2 is SMNVEV (reference sequence). In nucleotides, the CDR3 is TGTGCCAGCAGTCCCGCGGGGGACAGGGTTATATATGGCTACACCTTC. The encoded protein is CASSPAGDRVIYGYTF.

The chain carries TRBV10-3 and TRBJ2-7; 11 bases match TRBD2. This CDR3 contains 14 residues. CDR1 is ENHRY and CDR2 is SYGVKD in the germline V gene. The V gene end was trimmed by 7 bases and the J gene end by 3 bases; junction bases not matched to a gene: 5. The CDR3: CAITSGRSDYEQYF. The CDR3 bases are TGTGCCATCACTAGCGGGAGGTCCGACTACGAGCAGTACTTC.

The count of this clone is one. The chain combines TRBV23-1 with TRBJ2-1; the match to TRBD2 covers 11 bases. TRBV23-1 is designated an ORF whose function remains uncertain. This CDR3 contains 16 residues. Germline trimming cut 4 bases from V and 4 bases from J; bases unmatched to any gene: 6. The CDR3 loop reads CASSRPGLAAYNEQFF. CDR3 DNA sequence: TGCGCCAGCAGTCGCCCGGGACTAGCGGCTTACAATGAGCAGTTCTTC.

Remarks on this clone: This same CDR3 is encoded by further DNA sequences in the sample. This chain connects TRBV5-1 to TRBJ2-3; 8 nucleotides line up with TRBD2. CDR1 and CDR2 (germline): SGHRS, YFSETQ. J gave up 1 base and V 0 bases, and 4 bases lay outside the gene matches. CDR3 length: 16 amino acids. The CDR3 bases are TGCGCCAGCAGCTTGGCCCCGACTAGCGGCACAGATACGCAGTATTTT. This gives the protein CASSLAPTSGTDTQYF.

The genes are TRBV15 and TRBJ1-3, with D perhaps matching TRBD1 (6 bases). Germline CDR1 reads LNHNV; CDR2 reads YYDKDF (reference sequence). Trimming left V 3 bases short and J 0 bases short, with 18 bases between. The CDR3 contains 18 residues. CDR3 coding DNA: TGTGCCACCAGCAGGGACCGGTCTGGGGGCCTCTCTGGAAACACCATATATTTT. Its translation is CATSRDRSGGLSGNTIYF.

The chain is built from TRBV19 and TRBJ1-3; D gene uncertain. The V and J ends lost 3 bases and 0 bases respectively, with 9 bases between them. CDR3 length: 15 residues. Germline-derived CDR1 and CDR2 are LNHDA and SQIVND (reference sequence). CDR3 coding DNA: TGTGCCAGTAGTATGGCGGCCGACTCTGGAAACACCATATATTTT. Amino acid sequence: CASSMAADSGNTIYF. The full variable domain, in which reference TRBV19 and TRBJ1-3 provide the parts outside the CDR3, is DGGITQSPKYLFRKEGQNVTLSCEQNLNHDAMYWYRQDPGQGLRLIYYSQIVNDFQKGDIAEGYSVSREKKESFPLTVTSAQKNPTAFYLCASSMAADSGNTIYFGEGSWLTVV.

The table lists this clone with a few counts. The chain carries TRBV7-9 and TRBJ2-3; maybe TRBD2 (5 bases). This CDR3 region has 15 residues. Per the germline V gene, CDR1 is SEHNR and CDR2 is FQNEAQ (reference sequence). Trimming cost V 5 bases and J 2 bases, with 14 bases left between them. The CDR3 spells CASSPAGIYTDTQYF. The CDR3 nucleotides are TGTGCCAGCAGCCCGGCCGGGATTTACACAGATACGCAGTATTTT.

This clone was counted a few times. The J gene is TRBJ2-1, the V gene TRBV18; 16 bases map to TRBD2. Germline values: CDR1 KGHSH, CDR2 LQKENI. The CDR3 contains 18 residues. The V and J ends lost 4 bases and 2 bases, in that order; junction bases with no gene match: 5. The CDR3 sequence: CASSRPGTSGGAYNEQFF. CDR3 bases: TGTGCCAGCTCACGACCCGGGACTAGCGGGGGGGCCTACAATGAGCAGTTCTTC.

V is TRBV15 and J is TRBJ2-2; 8 bases fit TRBD2. The CDR3 consists of 15 residues. Germline loops: CDR1 LNHNV, CDR2 YYDKDF (reference sequence). J lost 3 bases, V lost 1 base, and 1 base had no gene match. This chain's CDR3 is CATSRVAGYTGELFF. The CDR3 DNA follows: TGTGCCACCAGCAGAGTAGCGGGGTACACCGGGGAGCTGTTTTTT.